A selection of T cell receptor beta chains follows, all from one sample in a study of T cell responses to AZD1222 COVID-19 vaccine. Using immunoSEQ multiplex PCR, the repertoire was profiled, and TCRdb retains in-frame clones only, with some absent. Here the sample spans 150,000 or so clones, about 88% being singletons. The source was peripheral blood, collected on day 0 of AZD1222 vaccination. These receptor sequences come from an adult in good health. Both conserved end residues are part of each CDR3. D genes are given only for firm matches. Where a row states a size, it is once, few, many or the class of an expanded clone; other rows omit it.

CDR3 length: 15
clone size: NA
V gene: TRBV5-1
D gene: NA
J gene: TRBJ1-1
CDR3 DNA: TGCGCCAGCAGCCCCTCTTCAGCTGCGCTCACTGAAGCTTTCTTT
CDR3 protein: CASSPSSAALTEAFF

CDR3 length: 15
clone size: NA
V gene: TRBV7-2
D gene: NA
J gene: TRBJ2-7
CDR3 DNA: TGTGCCAGCAGTCCGAACCCGGGACGGGGCTACGAGCAGTACTTC
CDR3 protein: CASSPNPGRGYEQYF

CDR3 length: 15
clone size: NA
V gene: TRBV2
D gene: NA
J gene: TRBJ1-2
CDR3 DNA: TGTGCCAGCAGTGGGGCGGCTGGGTCGCCATATGGCTACACCTTC
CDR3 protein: CASSGAAGSPYGYTF

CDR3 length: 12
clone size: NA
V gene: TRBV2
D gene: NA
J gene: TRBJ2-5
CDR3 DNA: TGTGCCAGCCGCGACAGCGTTGGGACCCAGTACTTC
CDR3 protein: CASRDSVGTQYF

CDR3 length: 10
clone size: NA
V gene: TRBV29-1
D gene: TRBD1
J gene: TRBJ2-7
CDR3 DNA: TGCAGCGTGCACCGGGACAGGGACCACTTC
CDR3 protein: CSVHRDRDHF

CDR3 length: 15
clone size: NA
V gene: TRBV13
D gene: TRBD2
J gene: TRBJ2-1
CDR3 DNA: TGTGCCAGCAGCCCCCGGATAGCGGGTTACAATGAGCAGTTCTTC
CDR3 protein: CASSPRIAGYNEQFF

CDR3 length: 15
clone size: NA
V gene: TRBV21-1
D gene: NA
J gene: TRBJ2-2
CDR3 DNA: TGTGCCAGCAGTCTAGCGGGGGCCGACACCGGGGAGCTGTTTTTT
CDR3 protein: CASSLAGADTGELFF

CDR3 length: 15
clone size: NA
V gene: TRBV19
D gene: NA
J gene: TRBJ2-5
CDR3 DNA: TGTGCCAGTAGTCATACCCGGAGGGGACAAGAGACCCAGTACTTC
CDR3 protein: CASSHTRRGQETQYF

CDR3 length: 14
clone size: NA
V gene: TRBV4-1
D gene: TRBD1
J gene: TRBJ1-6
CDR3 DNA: TGCGCCAGCAGCCAAAGGGACAGCGATTCACCCCTCCACTTT
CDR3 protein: CASSQRDSDSPLHF

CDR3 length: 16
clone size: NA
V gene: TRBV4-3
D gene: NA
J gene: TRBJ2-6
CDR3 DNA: TGCGCCAGCAGCCAAGAGAGAGAGACTGGGGCCAACGTCCTGACTTTC
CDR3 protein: CASSQERETGANVLTF

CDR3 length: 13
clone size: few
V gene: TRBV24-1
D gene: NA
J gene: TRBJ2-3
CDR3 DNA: TGTGCCACCGCGAGCCTCAAAACAGATACGCAGTATTTT
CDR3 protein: CATASLKTDTQYF

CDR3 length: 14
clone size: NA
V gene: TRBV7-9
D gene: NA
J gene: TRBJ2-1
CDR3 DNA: TGTGCCAGCTCAGCTTCCACTAAGGTGAATGAGCAGTTCTTC
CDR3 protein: CASSASTKVNEQFF

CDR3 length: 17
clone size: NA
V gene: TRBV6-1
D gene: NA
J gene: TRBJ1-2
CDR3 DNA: TGTGCCAGCAGTGAAATTTGGGGAGGGACCTTTAACTATGGCTACACCTTC
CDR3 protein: CASSEIWGGTFNYGYTF

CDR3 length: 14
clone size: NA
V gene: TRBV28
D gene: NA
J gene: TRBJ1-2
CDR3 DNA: TGTGCCAGCAGTTTAGGGGGCCTAGCCTATGGCTACACCTTC
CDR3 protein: CASSLGGLAYGYTF

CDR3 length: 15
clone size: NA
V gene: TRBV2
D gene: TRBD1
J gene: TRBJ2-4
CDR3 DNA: TGTGCCAGCAGTTCGGGACAGGGGGTTTTGAACATTCAGTACTTC
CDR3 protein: CASSSGQGVLNIQYF

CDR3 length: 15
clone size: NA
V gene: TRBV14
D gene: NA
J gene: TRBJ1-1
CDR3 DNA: TGTGCCAGCAGCCAAGTTGGGACGGTGAACACTGAAGCTTTCTTT
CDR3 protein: CASSQVGTVNTEAFF

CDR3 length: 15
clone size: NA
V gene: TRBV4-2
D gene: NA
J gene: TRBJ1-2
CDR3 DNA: TGTGCCAGCAGCCAAGATTACTCGGCCCACTATGGCTACACCTTC
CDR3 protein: CASSQDYSAHYGYTF

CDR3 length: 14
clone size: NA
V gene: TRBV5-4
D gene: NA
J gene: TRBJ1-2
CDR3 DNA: TGTGCCAGCAGCTCTCGCGGGGGAAGTTATGGCTACACCTTC
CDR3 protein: CASSSRGGSYGYTF

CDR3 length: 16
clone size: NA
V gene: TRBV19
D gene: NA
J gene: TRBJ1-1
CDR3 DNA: TGTGCCAGTACCGTACGTTGGGGGCTCATGAACACTGAAGCTTTCTTT
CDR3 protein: CASTVRWGLMNTEAFF

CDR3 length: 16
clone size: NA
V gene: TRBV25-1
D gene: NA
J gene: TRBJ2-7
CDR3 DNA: TGTGCCAGCAGCCCCCGGGGGCAGGTCAGCTCCTACGAGCAGTACTTC
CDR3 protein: CASSPRGQVSSYEQYF

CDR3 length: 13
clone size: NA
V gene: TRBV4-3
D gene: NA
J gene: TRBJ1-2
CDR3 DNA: TGCGCCAGCAGCCAAGGTATCAGGGAGGCCTACACCTTC
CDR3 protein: CASSQGIREAYTF

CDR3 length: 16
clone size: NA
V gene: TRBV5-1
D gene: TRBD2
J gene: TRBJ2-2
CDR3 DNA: TGCGCCAGCAGCTTGGCCGGCGGGGGGAACACCGGGGAGCTGTTTTTT
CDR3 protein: CASSLAGGGNTGELFF

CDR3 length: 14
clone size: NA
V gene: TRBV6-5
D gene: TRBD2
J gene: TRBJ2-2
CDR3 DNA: TGTGCCAGCAGCGGACTAGCGCTGAACGGGGAGCTGTTTTTT
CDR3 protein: CASSGLALNGELFF

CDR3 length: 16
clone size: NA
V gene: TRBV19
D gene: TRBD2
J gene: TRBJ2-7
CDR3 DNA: TGTGCCAGTAGTATCCCGGGGGGGGCTCATCCCTACGAGCAGTACTTC
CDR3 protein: CASSIPGGAHPYEQYF

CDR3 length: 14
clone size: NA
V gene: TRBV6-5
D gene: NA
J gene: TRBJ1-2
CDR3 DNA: TGTGCCAGCAGTCCCCCGGGAGCCGGGGGTGGCTACACCTTC
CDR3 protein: CASSPPGAGGGYTF

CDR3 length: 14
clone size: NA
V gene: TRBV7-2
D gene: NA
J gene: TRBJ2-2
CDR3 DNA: TGTGCCAGCAGCTTGGAGGGGCTTACCGGGGAGCTGTTTTTT
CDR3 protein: CASSLEGLTGELFF

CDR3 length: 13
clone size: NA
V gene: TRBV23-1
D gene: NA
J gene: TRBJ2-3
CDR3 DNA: TGCGCCACGGGGCCATCTCGAGGAGATACGCAGTATTTT
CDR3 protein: CATGPSRGDTQYF